The clone carrying this T cell receptor beta chain was observed many times. What it recognizes is unknown. Individual cDNA molecules received unique molecular identifiers. TCRdb called the 5' RACE reads again in MiXCR, with one record for every CDR3 protein. The table includes 52,000 or so distinct CDR3 sequences, around 12% detected once. This record comes from a study of early T cells in non-severe SARS-CoV-2 infection. Study-wide context: Bulk RNA isolated from unsorted whole blood underwent sequencing; chains were not paired. General study findings and limits: The VDJdb matching leaned toward anti-spike CD8 responses and overlooked private and CD4 specificities.

Germline values: CDR1 LNHDA, CDR2 SQIVND (reference sequence). The J segment lost 7 bases and the V segment lost 3 bases, leaving 19 bases of the junction unmatched. The CDR3 contains 19 residues. The V call is TRBV19, the J call TRBJ2-2; the match to TRBD2 covers 8 bases. This receptor was identified in an adult who was a healthcare worker with PCR-confirmed SARS-CoV-2 infection or an uninfected control (not recorded which). The sample comprised whole blood. CDR3 protein: CASSMATGGNNRRSGELFF. Written as DNA, the CDR3 is TGTGCCAGTAGTATGGCTACGGGGGGGAACAATCGGAGGAGCGGGGAGCTGTTTTTT.